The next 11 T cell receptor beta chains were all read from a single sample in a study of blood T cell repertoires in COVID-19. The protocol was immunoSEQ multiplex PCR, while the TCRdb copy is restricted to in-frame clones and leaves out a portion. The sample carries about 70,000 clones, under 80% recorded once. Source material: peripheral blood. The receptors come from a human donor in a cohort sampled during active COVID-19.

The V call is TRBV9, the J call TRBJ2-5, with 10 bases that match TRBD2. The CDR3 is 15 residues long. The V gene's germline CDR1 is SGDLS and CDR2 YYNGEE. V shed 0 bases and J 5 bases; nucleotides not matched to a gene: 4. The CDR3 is CASSVGSGGAETQYF. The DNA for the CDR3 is TGTGCCAGCAGCGTAGGAAGCGGGGGGGCGGAGACCCAGTACTTC.

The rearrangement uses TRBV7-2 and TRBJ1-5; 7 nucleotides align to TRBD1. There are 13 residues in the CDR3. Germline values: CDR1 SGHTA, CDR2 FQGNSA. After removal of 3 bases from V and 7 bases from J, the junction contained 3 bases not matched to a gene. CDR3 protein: CASSFTGVQPQHF. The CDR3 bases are TGTGCCAGCAGCTTCACAGGGGTCCAGCCCCAGCATTTT.

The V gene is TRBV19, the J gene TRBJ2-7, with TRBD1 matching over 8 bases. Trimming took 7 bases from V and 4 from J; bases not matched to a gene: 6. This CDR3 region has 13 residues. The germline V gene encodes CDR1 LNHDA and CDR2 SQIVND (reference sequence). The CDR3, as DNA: TGTGCCAGTACCCCGACAGGGGCGTACGAGCAGTACTTC. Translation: CASTPTGAYEQYF.

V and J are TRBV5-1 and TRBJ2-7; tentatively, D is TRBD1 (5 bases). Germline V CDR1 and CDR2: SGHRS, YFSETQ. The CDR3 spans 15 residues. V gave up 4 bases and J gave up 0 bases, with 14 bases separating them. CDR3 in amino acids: CASSLGHRYSYEQYF. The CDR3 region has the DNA TGCGCCAGCAGCCTCGGACACCGATACTCCTACGAGCAGTACTTC.

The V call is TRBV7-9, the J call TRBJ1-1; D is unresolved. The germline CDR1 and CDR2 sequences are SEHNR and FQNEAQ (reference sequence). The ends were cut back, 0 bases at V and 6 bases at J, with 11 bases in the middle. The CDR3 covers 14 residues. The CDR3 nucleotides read TGTGCCAGCAGCTTAGCGTTTGGGAGTGCTGAAGCTTTCTTT. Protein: CASSLAFGSAEAFF. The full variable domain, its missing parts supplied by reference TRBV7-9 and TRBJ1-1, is DTGVSQNPRHKITKRGQNVTFRCDPISEHNRLYWYRQTLGQGPEFLTYFQNEAQLEKSRLLSDRFSAERPKGSFSTLEIQRTEQGDSAMYLCASSLAFGSAEAFFGQGTRLTVV.

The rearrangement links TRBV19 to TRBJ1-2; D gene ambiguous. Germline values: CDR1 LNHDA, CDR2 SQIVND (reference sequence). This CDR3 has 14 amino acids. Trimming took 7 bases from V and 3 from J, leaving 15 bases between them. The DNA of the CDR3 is TGTGCCAGTACCCACCTGAGGGATGACTATGGCTACACCTTC. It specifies CASTHLRDDYGYTF.

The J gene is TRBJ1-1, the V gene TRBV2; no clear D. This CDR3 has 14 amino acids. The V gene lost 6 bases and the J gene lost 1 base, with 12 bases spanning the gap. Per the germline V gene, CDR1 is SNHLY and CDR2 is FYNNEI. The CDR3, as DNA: TGTGCCAGCAGAGGCGGCTCGAGGAACACTGAAGCTTTCTTT. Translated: CASRGGSRNTEAFF. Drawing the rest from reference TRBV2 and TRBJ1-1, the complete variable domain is EPEVTQTPSHQVTQMGQEVILRCVPISNHLYFYWYRQILGQKVEFLVSFYNNEISEKSEIFDDQFSVERPDGSNFTLKIRSTKLEDSAMYFCASRGGSRNTEAFFGQGTRLTVV.

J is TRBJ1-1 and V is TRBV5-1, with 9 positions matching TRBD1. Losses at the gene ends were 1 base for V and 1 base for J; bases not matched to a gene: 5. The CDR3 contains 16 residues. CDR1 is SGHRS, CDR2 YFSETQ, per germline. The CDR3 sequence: CASSLKQGASNTEAFF. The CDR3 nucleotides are TGCGCCAGCAGCTTGAAACAGGGGGCTTCGAACACTGAAGCTTTCTTT.

CDR3 sequence (DNA): TGTGCCAGCAGCTTAGGAGGGATCGGGAATCAGCCCCAGCATTTT. Its translation is CASSLGGIGNQPQHF. V and J are TRBV7-2 and TRBJ1-5; D unclear. CDR1 is SGHTA, CDR2 FQGNSA, per germline. The CDR3 covers 15 residues. Trimming left V 1 base short and J 4 bases short, with 11 bases between.

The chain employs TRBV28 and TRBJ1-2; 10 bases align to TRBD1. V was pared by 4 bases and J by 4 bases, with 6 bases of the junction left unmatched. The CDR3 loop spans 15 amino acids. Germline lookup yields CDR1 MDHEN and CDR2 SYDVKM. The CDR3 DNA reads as TGTGCCAGCAGTTCCCCCGGGACAGGGGTCTATGGCTACACCTTC. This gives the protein CASSSPGTGVYGYTF.

This chain's CDR3 is CASSQSVAGGPGDTQYF. The CDR3 DNA follows: TGCGCCAGCAGCCAAAGCGTGGCGGGGGGGCCTGGAGATACGCAGTATTTT. The chain links TRBV4-1 to TRBJ2-3, with 9 bases identical to TRBD2. V trimming: 2 bases; J trimming: 5 bases; junction bases outside the gene matches: 11. Germline V lookup: CDR1 MGHRA, CDR2 YSYEKL. The CDR3 is made up of 17 amino acids.